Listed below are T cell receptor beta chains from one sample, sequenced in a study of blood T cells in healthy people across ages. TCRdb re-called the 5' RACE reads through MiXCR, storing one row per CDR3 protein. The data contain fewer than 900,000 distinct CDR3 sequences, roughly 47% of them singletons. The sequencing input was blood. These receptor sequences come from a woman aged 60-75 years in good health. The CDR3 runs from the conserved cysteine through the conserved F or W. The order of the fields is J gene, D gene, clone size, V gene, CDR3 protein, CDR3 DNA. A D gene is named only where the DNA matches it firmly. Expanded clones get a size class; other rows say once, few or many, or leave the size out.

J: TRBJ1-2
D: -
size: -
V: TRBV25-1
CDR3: CASSESGLAGHTF
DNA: TGTGCCAGCAGTGAATCGGGGCTCGCCGGCCACACCTTC

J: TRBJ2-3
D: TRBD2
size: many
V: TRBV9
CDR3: CASTTGGPETDTQYF
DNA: TGTGCCAGCACAACGGGAGGGCCGGAAACAGATACGCAGTATTTT

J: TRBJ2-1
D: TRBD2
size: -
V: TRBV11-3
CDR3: CASSVGEGIRNNEQFF
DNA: TGTGCCAGCAGCGTTGGGGAGGGGATTAGGAACAATGAGCAGTTCTTC

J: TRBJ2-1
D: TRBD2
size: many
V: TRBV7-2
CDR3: CASSSSGIEQFF
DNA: TGTGCCAGCAGCTCAAGCGGGATTGAGCAGTTCTTC

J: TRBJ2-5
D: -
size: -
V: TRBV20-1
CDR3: CSARVGSGGKETQYF
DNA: TGCAGTGCTAGAGTCGGTTCGGGTGGGAAAGAGACCCAGTACTTC

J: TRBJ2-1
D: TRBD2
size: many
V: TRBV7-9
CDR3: CASMGTSGGNEQFF
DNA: TGTGCCAGCATGGGTACTAGCGGGGGCAATGAGCAGTTCTTC

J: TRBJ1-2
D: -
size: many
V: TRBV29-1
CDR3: CSVAGYTF
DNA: TGCAGCGTTGCTGGCTACACCTTC

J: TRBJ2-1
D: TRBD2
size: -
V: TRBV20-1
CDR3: CSALNLLLAGGYNEQFF
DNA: TGCAGTGCTCTCAATCTATTACTAGCGGGAGGGTACAATGAGCAGTTCTTC

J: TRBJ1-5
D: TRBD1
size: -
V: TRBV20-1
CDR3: CSAGGDRVSQPQHF
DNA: TGCAGTGCTGGGGGGGACAGGGTGAGTCAGCCCCAGCATTTT

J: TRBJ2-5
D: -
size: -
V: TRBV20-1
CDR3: CSARVGGGAETQYF
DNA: TGCAGTGCTAGAGTTGGAGGGGGCGCGGAGACCCAGTACTTC

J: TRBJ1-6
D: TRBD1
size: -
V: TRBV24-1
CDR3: CANRQGDNSPLHF
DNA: TGTGCCAACCGACAGGGGGACAATTCACCCCTCCACTTT

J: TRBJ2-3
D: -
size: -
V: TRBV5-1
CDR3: CASSLVPIAQGTDTQYF
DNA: TGCGCCAGCAGCTTAGTGCCCATCGCGCAGGGCACAGATACGCAGTATTTT

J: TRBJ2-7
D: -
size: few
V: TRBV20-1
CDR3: CSARVLGDEQYF
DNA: TGCAGTGCTAGAGTTTTAGGGGACGAGCAGTACTTC

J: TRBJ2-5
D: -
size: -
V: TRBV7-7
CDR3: CASSLEGIRSETQYF
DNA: TGTGCTAGCAGCTTAGAGGGCATCAGGTCAGAGACCCAGTACTTC

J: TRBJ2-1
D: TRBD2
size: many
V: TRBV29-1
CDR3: CSALAGVVSGGEQFF
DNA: TGCAGCGCATTAGCGGGAGTTGTTTCTGGAGGTGAGCAGTTCTTC

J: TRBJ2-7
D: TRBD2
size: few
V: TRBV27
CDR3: CASSSPGLRGNEQYF
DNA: TGTGCCAGCAGTTCCCCGGGACTACGCGGGAATGAGCAGTACTTC

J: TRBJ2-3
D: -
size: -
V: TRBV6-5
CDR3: CAGSSWTSDTQYF
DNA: TGTGCCGGCAGTTCCTGGACCTCAGATACGCAGTATTTT

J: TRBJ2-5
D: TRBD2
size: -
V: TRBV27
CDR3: CASSQVSGGTQYF
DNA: TGTGCCAGCAGCCAAGTTAGCGGGGGGACCCAGTACTTC

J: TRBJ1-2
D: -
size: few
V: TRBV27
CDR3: CASRTTGGAGYTF
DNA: TGTGCCAGCAGGACAACTGGGGGCGCCGGCTACACCTTC

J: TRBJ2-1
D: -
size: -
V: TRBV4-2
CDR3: CASSQDRFREQFF
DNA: TGTGCCAGCAGCCAAGATAGGTTCCGTGAGCAGTTCTTC

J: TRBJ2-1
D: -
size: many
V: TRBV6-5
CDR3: CASSKHNEQFF
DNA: TGTGCCAGCAGTAAGCACAATGAGCAGTTCTTC

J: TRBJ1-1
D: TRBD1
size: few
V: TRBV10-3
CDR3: CAIRKQGLNTEAFF
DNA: TGTGCCATCAGAAAACAGGGGTTGAACACTGAAGCTTTCTTT

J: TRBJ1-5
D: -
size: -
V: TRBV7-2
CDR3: CASTTSFDQPQHF
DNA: TGTGCCAGCACCACCAGTTTCGACCAGCCCCAGCATTTT

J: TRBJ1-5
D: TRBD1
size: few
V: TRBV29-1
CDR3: CSVEGTGNSNQPQHF
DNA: TGCAGCGTCGAGGGGACAGGGAACAGCAATCAGCCCCAGCATTTT

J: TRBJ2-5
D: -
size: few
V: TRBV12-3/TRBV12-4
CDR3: CASGEGWYQETQYF
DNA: TGTGCCAGCGGCGAAGGATGGTACCAAGAGACCCAGTACTTC

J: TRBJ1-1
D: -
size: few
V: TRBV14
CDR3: CASSQVHPATEAFF
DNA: TGTGCCAGCAGCCAAGTCCACCCGGCCACTGAAGCTTTCTTT

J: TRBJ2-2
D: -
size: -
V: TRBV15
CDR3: CATSRDSGPNTGGLFF
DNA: TGTGCCACCAGCAGAGATTCTGGGCCTAACACCGGGGGGCTGTTTTTT